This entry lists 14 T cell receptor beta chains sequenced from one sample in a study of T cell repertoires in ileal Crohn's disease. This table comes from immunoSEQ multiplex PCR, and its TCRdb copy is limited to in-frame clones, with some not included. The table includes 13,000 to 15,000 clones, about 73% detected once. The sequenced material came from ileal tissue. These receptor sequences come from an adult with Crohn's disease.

Written as DNA, the CDR3 is TGTGCCAGCAGCTTAGGGCCCCAACCTAGCACAGATACGCAGTATTTT. Translating it yields CASSLGPQPSTDTQYF. The chain carries TRBV7-9 and TRBJ2-3; D call uncertain. V lost 1 base and J lost 0, with 11 bases in between. From germline, CDR1 is SEHNR and CDR2 FQNEAQ (reference sequence). The CDR3 runs 16 residues.

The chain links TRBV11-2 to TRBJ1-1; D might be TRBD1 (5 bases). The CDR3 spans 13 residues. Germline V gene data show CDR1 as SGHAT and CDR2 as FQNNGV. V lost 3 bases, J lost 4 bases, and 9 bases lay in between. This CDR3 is CASSFGRGTEAFF. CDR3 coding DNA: TGTGCCAGCAGCTTCGGTAGGGGCACTGAAGCTTTCTTT.

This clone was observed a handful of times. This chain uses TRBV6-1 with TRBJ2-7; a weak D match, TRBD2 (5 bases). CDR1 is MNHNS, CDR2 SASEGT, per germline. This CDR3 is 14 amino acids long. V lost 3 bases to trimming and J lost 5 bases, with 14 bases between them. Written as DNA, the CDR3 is TGTGCCAGCAGTGAGTGGCAGGACGGGAACGAGCAGTACTTC. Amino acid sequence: CASSEWQDGNEQYF.

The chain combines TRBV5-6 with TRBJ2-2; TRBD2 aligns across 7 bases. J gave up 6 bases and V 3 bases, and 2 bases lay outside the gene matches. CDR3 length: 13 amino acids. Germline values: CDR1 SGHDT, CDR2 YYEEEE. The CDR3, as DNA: TGTGCCAGCAGCTGGGCGGGGGCCGGGGAGCTGTTTTTT. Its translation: CASSWAGAGELFF.

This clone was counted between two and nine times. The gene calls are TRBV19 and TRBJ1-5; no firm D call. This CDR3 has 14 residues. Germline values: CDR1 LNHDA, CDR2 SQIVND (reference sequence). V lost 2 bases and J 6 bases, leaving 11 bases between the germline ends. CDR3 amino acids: CASSIQKDGQPQHF. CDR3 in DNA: TGTGCCAGTAGTATACAAAAGGATGGTCAGCCCCAGCATTTT.

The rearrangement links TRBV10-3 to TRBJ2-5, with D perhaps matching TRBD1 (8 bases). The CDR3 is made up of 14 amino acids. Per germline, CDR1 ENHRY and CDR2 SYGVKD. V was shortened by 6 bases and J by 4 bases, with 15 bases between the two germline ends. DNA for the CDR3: TGTGCCATCAGCCCACAGGGGGGGGGAGAGACCCAGTACTTC. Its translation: CAISPQGGGETQYF.

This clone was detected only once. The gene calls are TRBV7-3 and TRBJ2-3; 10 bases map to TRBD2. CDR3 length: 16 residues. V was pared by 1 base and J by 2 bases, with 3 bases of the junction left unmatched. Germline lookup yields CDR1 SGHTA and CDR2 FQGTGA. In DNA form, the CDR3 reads TGTGCCAGCAGCTTAAATAGCGGGGGGTTCACAGATACGCAGTATTTT. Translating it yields CASSLNSGGFTDTQYF.

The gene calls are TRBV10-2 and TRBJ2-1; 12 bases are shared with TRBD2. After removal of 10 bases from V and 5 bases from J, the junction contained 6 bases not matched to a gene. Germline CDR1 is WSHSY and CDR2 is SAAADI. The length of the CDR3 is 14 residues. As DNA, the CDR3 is TGCGCCACCCTACTAGCGGGGGGCCACAATGAGCAGTTCTTC. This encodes CATLLAGGHNEQFF.

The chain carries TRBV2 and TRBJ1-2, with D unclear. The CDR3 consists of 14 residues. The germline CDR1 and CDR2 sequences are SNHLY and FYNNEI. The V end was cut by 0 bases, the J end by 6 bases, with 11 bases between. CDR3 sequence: CASSEAWQAHGYTF. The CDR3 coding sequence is TGTGCCAGCAGTGAAGCGTGGCAGGCCCATGGCTACACCTTC.

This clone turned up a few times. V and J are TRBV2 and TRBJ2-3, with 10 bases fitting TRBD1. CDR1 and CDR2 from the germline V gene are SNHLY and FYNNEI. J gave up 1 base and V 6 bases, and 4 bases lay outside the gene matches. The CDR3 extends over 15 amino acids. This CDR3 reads CASSVGTGGTDTQYF. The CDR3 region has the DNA TGTGCCAGCAGCGTCGGGACAGGGGGCACAGATACGCAGTATTTT.

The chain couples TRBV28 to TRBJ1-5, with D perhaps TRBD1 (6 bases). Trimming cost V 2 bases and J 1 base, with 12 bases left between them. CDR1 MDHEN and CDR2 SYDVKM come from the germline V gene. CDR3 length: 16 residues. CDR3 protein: CASSLAHQGSNQPQHF. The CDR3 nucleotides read TGTGCCAGCAGTTTAGCCCATCAGGGGAGCAATCAGCCCCAGCATTTT.

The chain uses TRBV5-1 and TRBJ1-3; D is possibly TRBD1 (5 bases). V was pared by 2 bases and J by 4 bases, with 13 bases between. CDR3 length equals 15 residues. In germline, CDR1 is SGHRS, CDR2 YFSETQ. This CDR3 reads CASSLTGVKGNTIYF. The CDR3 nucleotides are TGCGCCAGCAGCTTAACGGGGGTAAAAGGAAACACCATATATTTT.

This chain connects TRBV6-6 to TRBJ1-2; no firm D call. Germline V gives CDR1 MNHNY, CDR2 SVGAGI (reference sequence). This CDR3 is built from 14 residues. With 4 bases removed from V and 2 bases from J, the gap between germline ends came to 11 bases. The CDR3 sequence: CASSLYGSNYGYTF. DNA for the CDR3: TGTGCCAGCAGTTTGTACGGTTCCAACTATGGCTACACCTTC.

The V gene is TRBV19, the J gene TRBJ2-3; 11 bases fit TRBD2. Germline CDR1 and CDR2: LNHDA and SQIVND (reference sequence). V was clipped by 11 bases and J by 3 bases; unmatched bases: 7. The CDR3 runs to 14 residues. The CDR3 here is CAVTSGEGTDTQYF. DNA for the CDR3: TGTGCCGTGACTAGCGGGGAGGGGACAGATACGCAGTATTTT.